The 14 T cell receptor beta chains given below trace back to one sample, sequenced in a study of T cells after yellow fever vaccination. TCRdb passed the 5' RACE reads through MiXCR, listing each CDR3 protein once. The sample consists of about 340,000 distinct CDR3 sequences, 8.7% of them appearing once. The sequenced sample was PBMCs, obtained on the day of the first yellow fever vaccination. The source is a man between 18 and 29 years old who received the YFV17D yellow fever vaccine.

This chain connects TRBV7-2 to TRBJ2-1; 12 bases fit TRBD2. The CDR3 is 15 residues long. After removal of 5 bases from V and 6 bases from J, the junction contained 5 bases not matched to a gene. Germline V lookup: CDR1 SGHTA, CDR2 FQGNSA. This chain's CDR3 is CASSPSSGGGNEQFF. CDR3 coding DNA: TGTGCCAGCAGCCCCTCTAGCGGGGGGGGCAATGAGCAGTTCTTC.

In this sample, this clonotype turned up a few times. The chain combines TRBV2 with TRBJ2-5, with a possible D match to TRBD2 (5 bases). Germline CDR1 is SNHLY and CDR2 is FYNNEI. V was cut by 5 bases and J by 4 bases, with 14 bases left in between. This CDR3 comprises 14 residues. The CDR3 bases are TGTGCCAGCAGTTATAGTTATGGGAGAGAGACCCAGTACTTC. This translates into CASSYSYGRETQYF.

This clonotype was observed many times. V usage is TRBV2 and J usage is TRBJ1-2; perhaps TRBD1 as D (5 bases). CDR1 and CDR2 (germline): SNHLY, FYNNEI. Trimming removed 7 bases at V and 6 bases at J, with 18 bases between. CDR3 size: 14 residues. The CDR3 loop reads CASTKGREENGYTF. CDR3 bases: TGTGCCAGCACAAAGGGCAGGGAGGAGAATGGCTACACCTTC.

In this sample, this clonotype turned up a few times. V is TRBV4-3 and J is TRBJ2-7; tentative D call: TRBD2 (5 bases). Germline CDR1 and CDR2: LGHNA and YSLEER. Trimming took off 1 base at V and 0 bases at J, with 13 bases between the two ends. The length of the CDR3 is 16 residues. The CDR3 bases are TGCGCCAGCAGCCAAGGGCGGGTTATAGGCTCCTACGAGCAGTACTTC. Translation gives CASSQGRVIGSYEQYF.

The chain combines TRBV7-2 with TRBJ2-3; the match to TRBD2 covers 8 bases. V dropped 4 bases and J dropped 1; count of bases not matched to a gene: 7. CDR1 is SGHTA and CDR2 is FQGNSA in the germline V gene. The CDR3 totals 16 residues. As DNA, the CDR3 is TGTGCCAGCAGCTCCTACGGGGGGGCCGGCACAGATACGCAGTATTTT. Its protein is CASSSYGGAGTDTQYF. The full variable domain, in which reference TRBV7-2 and TRBJ2-3 provide the parts outside the CDR3, is GAGVSQSPSNKVTEKGKDVELRCDPISGHTALYWYRQSLGQGLEFLIYFQGNSAPDKSGLPSDRFSAERTGGSVSTLTIQRTQQEDSAVYLCASSSYGGAGTDTQYFGPGTRLTVL.

In this sample, this clonotype turned up many times. The V and J genes are TRBV5-1 and TRBJ2-1; 8 positions agree with TRBD1. The CDR3 length is 14 residues. V lost 4 bases and J lost 6; bases outside the gene matches: 6. Germline V gene lookup returns CDR1 SGHRS and CDR2 YFSETQ. In DNA, the CDR3 is TGCGCCAGCAGCCCCGGGACAGGACTCAATGAGCAGTTCTTC. Protein product: CASSPGTGLNEQFF.

V usage is TRBV6-1 and J usage is TRBJ2-1; TRBD1 matches at 7 bases. Germline CDR1 reads MNHNS; CDR2 reads SASEGT. This CDR3 contains 17 residues. V lost 6 bases to trimming and J lost 5 bases; unmatched junction nucleotides: 16. CDR3 in amino acids: CASRTHRGRFGNNEQFF. The CDR3, as DNA: TGTGCCAGCAGGACACACAGGGGACGGTTCGGCAACAATGAGCAGTTCTTC.

A few counts support this clonotype. One junction end disagrees with the germline gene, perhaps due to a read error. The chain couples TRBV5-1 to TRBJ1-1; the D gene is possibly TRBD1 (5 bases). The CDR3 is 14 residues long. The V gene's germline CDR1 is SGHRS and CDR2 YFSETQ. The CDR3 nucleotides are TGCGCCAGCCGCTTAAGTGAGGGGTTCACTGAAGCTTTCTTT. Translated, it gives CASRLSEGFTEAFF.

The V gene is TRBV6-1, the J gene TRBJ2-7; no clear D gene. The V and J ends lost 1 base and 2 bases respectively, with 6 bases between them. CDR3 length: 13 residues. The germline CDR1 and CDR2 sequences are MNHNS and SASEGT. In DNA, the CDR3 is TGTGCCAGCAGTGAAGGGCCAGCCTACGAGCAGTACGTC. Protein product: CASSEGPAYEQYV.

The sample holds a few counts of this clonotype. This rearrangement joins TRBV7-2 to TRBJ2-3; a possible D gene is TRBD1 (6 bases). The CDR3 contains 14 residues. V was pared by 4 bases and J by 2 bases, with 10 bases between. Germline V gene lookup returns CDR1 SGHTA and CDR2 FQGNSA. CDR3 sequence: CASSYRQVTDTQYF. Here the CDR3 DNA reads TGTGCCAGCAGCTATCGACAGGTCACAGATACGCAGTATTTT.

The chain joins TRBV12-5 to TRBJ2-7; 8 bases match TRBD1. The CDR3 extends over 15 amino acids. Losses at the gene ends were 3 bases for V and 0 bases for J; bases not matched to a gene: 4. Looked up from germline, CDR1 is LGHNT and CDR2 is FRNRAP. CDR3 residues: CASGFGQGFSYEQYF. The CDR3 region has the DNA TGTGCTAGTGGTTTCGGACAGGGCTTCTCCTACGAGCAGTACTTC.

This clonotype came up a few times. The V and J genes are TRBV7-2 and TRBJ1-5; a possible D gene is TRBD1 (6 bases). This CDR3 spans 16 amino acids. The germline V gene has CDR1 SGHTA and CDR2 FQGNSA. The ends were cut back, 4 bases at V and 6 bases at J, with 19 bases in the middle. The CDR3 region has the DNA TGTGCCAGCAGCTCCCGCCCCGGGACATCAGTTCAGCCCCAGCATTTT. This gives the protein CASSSRPGTSVQPQHF.

This clonotype was detected many times. The V call is TRBV12-5, the J call TRBJ1-1; D may be TRBD1 (5 bases). This CDR3 region has 15 residues. V was trimmed by 1 base and J by 3 bases, leaving 12 bases between them. Germline CDR1 is LGHNT and CDR2 is FRNRAP. The CDR3 coding sequence is TGTGCTAGTGGTTTGGCCCGGGGGGAAGACACTGAAGCTTTCTTT. This translates into CASGLARGEDTEAFF.

The chain employs TRBV7-9 and TRBJ2-5, with D possibly TRBD1 on 6 matching bases. Per the germline V gene, CDR1 is SEHNR and CDR2 is FQNEAQ (reference sequence). Trimming shortened V by 5 bases and J by 1 base, and 11 bases separated the two germline ends. The CDR3 sequence is 14 residues long. The CDR3 DNA is TGTGCCAGCAGCGAAGACAGGCGCCAAGAGACCCAGTACTTC. Its translation: CASSEDRRQETQYF.